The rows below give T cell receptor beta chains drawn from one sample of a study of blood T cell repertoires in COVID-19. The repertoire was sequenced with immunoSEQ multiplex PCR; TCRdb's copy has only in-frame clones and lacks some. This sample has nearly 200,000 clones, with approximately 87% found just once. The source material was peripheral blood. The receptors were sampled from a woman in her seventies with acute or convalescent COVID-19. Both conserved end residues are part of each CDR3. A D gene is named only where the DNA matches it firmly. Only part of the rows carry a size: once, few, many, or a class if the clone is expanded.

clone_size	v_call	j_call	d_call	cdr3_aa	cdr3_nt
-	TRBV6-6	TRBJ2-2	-	CASSGAHTGELFF	TGTGCCAGCTCAGGGGCCCACACCGGGGAGCTGTTTTTT
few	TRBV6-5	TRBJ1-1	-	CASSSRTVNMNTEAFF	TGTGCCAGCAGTTCCCGGACAGTAAACATGAACACTGAAGCTTTCTTT
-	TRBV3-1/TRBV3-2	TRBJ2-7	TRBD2	CASSATSGAYEQYF	TGTGCCAGCAGCGCGACTAGCGGCGCCTACGAGCAGTACTTC
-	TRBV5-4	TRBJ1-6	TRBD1	CASSWGQGSSYNSPLHF	TGTGCCAGCAGCTGGGGACAGGGAAGCTCCTATAATTCACCCCTCCACTTT
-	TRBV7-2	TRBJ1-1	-	CASSQAPLTEAFF	TGTGCCAGCAGCCAAGCCCCTCTCACTGAAGCTTTCTTT
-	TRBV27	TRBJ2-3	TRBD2	CASRLYSGKATDTQYF	TGTGCCAGCAGGCTTTATAGCGGGAAGGCCACAGATACGCAGTATTTT
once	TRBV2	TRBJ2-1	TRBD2	CASIRLAGNNEQFF	TGTGCCAGCATAAGGCTAGCGGGGAACAATGAGCAGTTCTTC
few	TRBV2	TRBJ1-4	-	CASSRDQGKGEKLFF	TGTGCCAGCAGCCGCGACCAGGGAAAAGGTGAAAAACTGTTTTTT
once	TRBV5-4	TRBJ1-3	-	CASSRGGITGNTIYF	TGTGCCAGCAGCCGAGGAGGGATCACTGGAAACACCATATATTTT
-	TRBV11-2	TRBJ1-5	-	CASSLAGGAQHF	TGTGCCAGCAGCTTAGCTGGAGGGGCCCAGCATTTT
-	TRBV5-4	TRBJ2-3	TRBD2	CASSLPGLADTDTQYF	TGTGCCAGCAGCTTACCGGGACTAGCGGACACAGATACGCAGTATTTT
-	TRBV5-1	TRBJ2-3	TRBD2	CASSLEGTSGTDTQYF	TGCGCCAGCAGCTTGGAAGGGACTAGCGGCACAGATACGCAGTATTTT
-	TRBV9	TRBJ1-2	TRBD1	CASSPMGQGANGYTF	TGTGCCAGCAGCCCCATGGGACAGGGGGCGAATGGCTACACCTTC
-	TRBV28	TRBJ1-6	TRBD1	CASRTDRTYNSPLHF	TGTGCCAGCAGGACGGACAGGACTTATAATTCACCCCTCCACTTT
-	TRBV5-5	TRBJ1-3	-	CASSLAPIDSGNTIYF	TGTGCCAGCAGCTTGGCCCCGATAGACTCTGGAAACACCATATATTTT
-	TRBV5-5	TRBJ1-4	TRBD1	CASSLVRQGPESLFF	TGTGCCAGCAGCTTGGTAAGACAGGGCCCGGAGAGCCTGTTTTTT
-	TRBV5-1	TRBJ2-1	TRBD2	CASSLTSGPNEQFF	TGCGCCAGCAGCTTAACTAGCGGGCCGAATGAGCAGTTCTTC
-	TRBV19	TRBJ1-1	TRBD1	CATSDRANTEAFF	TGTGCCACTTCTGACAGGGCGAACACTGAAGCTTTCTTT
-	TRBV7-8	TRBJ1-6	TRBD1	CASSSYRGTSFSPLHF	TGTGCCAGCAGCTCCTACAGGGGAACATCATTTTCACCCCTCCACTTT
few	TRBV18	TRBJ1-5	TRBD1	CASSPARDREQHF	TGTGCCAGCTCACCAGCTAGGGACAGGGAACAGCATTTT
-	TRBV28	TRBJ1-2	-	CASRADFGYTF	TGTGCCAGCAGGGCGGACTTTGGCTACACCTTC
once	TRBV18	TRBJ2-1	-	CASSPERSGRGNEQFF	TGTGCCAGCTCACCAGAACGTAGCGGACGGGGGAATGAGCAGTTCTTC
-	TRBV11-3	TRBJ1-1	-	CASSSRLLGEAFF	TGTGCCAGCAGCTCCCGGTTACTAGGGGAAGCTTTCTTT
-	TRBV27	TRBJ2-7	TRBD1	CASSSGQGVYEQYF	TGTGCCAGCAGTTCCGGACAGGGGGTCTACGAGCAGTACTTC
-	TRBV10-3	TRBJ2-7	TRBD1	CAIRRTGLSYEQYF	TGTGCCATCAGGAGGACAGGGCTTTCCTACGAGCAGTACTTC
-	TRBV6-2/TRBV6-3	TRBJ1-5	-	CASSYRGTSNQPQHF	TGTGCCAGCAGTTACCGAGGAACCAGCAATCAGCCCCAGCATTTT
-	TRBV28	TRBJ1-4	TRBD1	CASSPSGQGGEKLFF	TGTGCCAGCAGTCCATCGGGACAGGGCGGTGAAAAACTGTTTTTT
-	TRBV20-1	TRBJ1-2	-	CSASGDIPNYGYTF	TGCAGTGCTAGTGGCGATATTCCTAACTATGGCTACACCTTC
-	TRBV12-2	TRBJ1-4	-	CASRLPPGGDSLATNEKLFF	TGTGCAAGTCGCTTACCCCCTGGCGGGGACAGCCTTGCAACTAATGAAAAACTGTTTTTT
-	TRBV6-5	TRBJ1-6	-	CASVGGGLSPLHF	TGTGCCAGCGTCGGGGGTGGTTTATCACCCCTCCACTTT
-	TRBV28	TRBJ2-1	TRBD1	CASRTPGQGGNHEQFF	TGTGCCAGCAGAACCCCGGGACAGGGTGGTAATCATGAGCAGTTCTTC
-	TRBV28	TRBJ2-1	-	CASSLTYNEQFF	TGTGCCAGCAGCCTGACTTACAATGAGCAGTTCTTC
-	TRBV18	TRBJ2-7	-	CASSPSISSYEQYF	TGTGCCAGCTCACCGAGTATAAGCTCCTACGAGCAGTACTTC
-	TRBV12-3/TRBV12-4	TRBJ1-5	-	CASSLAQGQPQHF	TGTGCCAGCAGTTTAGCGCAGGGACAGCCCCAGCATTTT
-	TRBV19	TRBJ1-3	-	CASSEGGTGSGNTIYF	TGTGCCAGTAGCGAGGGTGGTACGGGCTCTGGAAACACCATATATTTT
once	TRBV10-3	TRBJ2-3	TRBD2	CAMAETSGTDTQYF	TGTGCCATGGCGGAGACTAGCGGCACAGATACGCAGTATTTT
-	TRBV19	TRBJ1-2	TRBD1	CASNSAGGFYGYTF	TGTGCCAGTAATTCGGCAGGGGGCTTCTATGGCTACACCTTC
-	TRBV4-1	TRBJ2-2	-	CASSQHTGTNTGELFF	TGCGCCAGCAGCCAGCACACCGGGACGAACACCGGGGAGCTGTTTTTT
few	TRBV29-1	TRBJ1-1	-	CSVGQNTEAFF	TGCAGCGTGGGACAGAACACTGAAGCTTTCTTT
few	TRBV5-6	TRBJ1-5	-	CASSSLRDYNQPQHF	TGTGCCAGCAGCTCGCTCCGGGACTACAATCAGCCCCAGCATTTT
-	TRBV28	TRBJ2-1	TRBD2	CASTSTGTRQFF	TGTGCCAGCACCTCCACCGGGACTAGGCAGTTCTTC
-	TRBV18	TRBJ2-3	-	CASSYVTRGTDTQYF	TGTGCCAGCTCATATGTTACTAGGGGCACAGATACGCAGTATTTT
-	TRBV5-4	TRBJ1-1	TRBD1	CASSGRTQGRTEAFF	TGTGCCAGCAGCGGGCGGACACAGGGGCGTACTGAAGCTTTCTTT
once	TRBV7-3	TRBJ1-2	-	CASSKTALDGYTF	TGTGCCAGCAGCAAGACAGCCCTAGATGGCTACACCTTC
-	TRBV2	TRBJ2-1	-	CASSPLGQGNEQFF	TGTGCCAGCAGCCCGCTAGGCCAGGGCAATGAGCAGTTCTTC
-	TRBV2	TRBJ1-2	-	CASRTQSGYGYTF	TGTGCCAGCAGAACCCAATCGGGCTATGGCTACACCTTC
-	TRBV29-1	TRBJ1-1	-	CSVLQGPEAFF	TGCAGCGTTCTACAGGGCCCTGAAGCTTTCTTT
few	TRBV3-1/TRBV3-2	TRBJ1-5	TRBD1	CASSQGQGGPQHF	TGTGCCAGCAGCCAGGGACAGGGAGGGCCCCAGCATTTT
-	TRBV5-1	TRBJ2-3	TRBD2	CASSPGTRGTDTQYF	TGCGCCAGCAGCCCTGGGACTAGGGGCACAGATACGCAGTATTTT
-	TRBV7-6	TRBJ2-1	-	CASSTEQKSYNEQFF	TGTGCCAGCAGCACGGAACAGAAATCCTACAATGAGCAGTTCTTC
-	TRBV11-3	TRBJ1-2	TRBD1	CASSPAGGKRNYGYTF	TGTGCCAGCAGTCCCGCAGGGGGCAAAAGAAACTATGGCTACACCTTC
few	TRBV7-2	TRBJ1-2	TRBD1	CASSLGAGQGRDGYTF	TGTGCCAGCAGCTTAGGTGCGGGACAGGGGAGAGATGGCTACACCTTC
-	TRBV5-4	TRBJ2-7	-	CASSPSSERSSYEQYF	TGTGCCAGCAGCCCCTCGAGCGAGCGGAGCTCCTACGAGCAGTACTTC
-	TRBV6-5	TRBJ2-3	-	CASTQPVSDTQYF	TGTGCCAGCACCCAACCGGTCTCAGATACGCAGTATTTT
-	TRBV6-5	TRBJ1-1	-	CASSYLVVQGPTEAFF	TGTGCCAGCAGTTACTTAGTTGTACAGGGTCCCACTGAAGCTTTCTTT
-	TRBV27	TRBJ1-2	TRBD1	CASSLAPGGRYGYTF	TGTGCCAGCAGTTTAGCCCCAGGGGGCAGGTATGGCTACACCTTC
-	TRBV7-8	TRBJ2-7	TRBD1	CASSLGQGAYEQYF	TGTGCCAGCAGCTTAGGGCAGGGGGCCTACGAGCAGTACTTC
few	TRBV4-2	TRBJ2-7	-	CASSQDTAPMTGVSSYEQYF	TGTGCCAGCAGCCAAGATACTGCCCCCATGACAGGAGTCAGCTCCTACGAGCAGTACTTC
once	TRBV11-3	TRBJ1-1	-	CASSPTNTEAFF	TGTGCCAGCAGCCCGACTAACACTGAAGCTTTCTTT
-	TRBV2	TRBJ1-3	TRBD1	CASSRDRSGNTIYF	TGTGCCAGCAGTCGGGACAGATCTGGAAACACCATATATTTT